The 5 T cell receptor beta chains presented below share a single source sample, sequenced in a study of cytomegalovirus exposure and HLA in healthy donors. In the PCR, 60 Vbeta and 13 Jbeta primers were used. Sequencing was performed with immunoSEQ multiplex PCR; in TCRdb, only in-frame clones are kept and a portion is missing. The repertoire holds approximately 160,000 clones, roughly 79% seen once, with 1% in the top ten. The sequencing sample was made of PBMCs. These receptors all come from a woman aged 40 to 50 in good health and CMV-seronegative.

This chain joins TRBV9 and TRBJ1-4; 9 bases fit TRBD1. Germline trimming cut 1 base from V and 8 bases from J; bases unmatched to any gene: 9. The CDR3 consists of 16 residues. The germline CDR1 and CDR2 sequences are SGDLS and YYNGEE. The CDR3 DNA sequence: TGTGCCAGCAGCGTAACCACCGGGACAGGGAACGAAAAACTGTTTTTT. Amino acids: CASSVTTGTGNEKLFF. The entire variable domain, with the rest obtained from reference TRBV9 and TRBJ1-4, is as follows: DSGVTQTPKHLITATGQRVTLRCSPRSGDLSVYWYQQSLDQGLQFLIQYYNGEERAKGNILERFSAQQFPDLHSELNLSSLELGDSALYFCASSVTTGTGNEKLFFGSGTQLSVL.

V is TRBV30 and J is TRBJ1-5; 8 nucleotides match TRBD1. Losses at the gene ends were 3 bases for V and 7 bases for J; bases not matched to a gene: 20. Germline V gives CDR1 GTSNPN, CDR2 SVGIG (reference sequence). CDR3 length equals 18 residues. The CDR3 is CAWREGQGAGRGHQPQHF. The CDR3 coding sequence is TGTGCCTGGAGGGAAGGGCAGGGGGCAGGACGTGGGCACCAGCCCCAGCATTTT.

The rearrangement joins TRBV28 to TRBJ1-5, with D perhaps TRBD1 (6 bases). CDR3 length: 19 amino acids. The V gene lost 1 base and the J gene lost 2 bases, with 21 bases spanning the gap. Germline V lookup: CDR1 MDHEN, CDR2 SYDVKM. The CDR3 here is CASSLFWTAQEQGNQPQHF. The CDR3 DNA reads TGTGCCAGCAGTTTATTCTGGACAGCGCAGGAGCAAGGCAATCAGCCCCAGCATTTT.

In nucleotides, the CDR3 is TGTGCCAGCAATGGACCAGGGGCGATAGCTAACTATGGCTACACCTTC. This translates into CASNGPGAIANYGYTF. The rearrangement joins TRBV28 to TRBJ1-2; possibly TRBD1 for D (6 bases). V dropped 7 bases and J dropped 0 bases, with 18 bases sitting between them. The germline V gene encodes CDR1 MDHEN and CDR2 SYDVKM. This CDR3 contains 16 residues.

The chain uses TRBV27 and TRBJ2-3; a weak D match, TRBD1 (5 bases). The germline V gene encodes CDR1 MNHEY and CDR2 SMNVEV (reference sequence). Trimming cost V 0 bases and J 1 base, with 8 bases left between them. The CDR3 is 15 residues long. The DNA for the CDR3 is TGTGCCAGCAGTTTATCGGTAGGGGGCACAGATACGCAGTATTTT. Its translation: CASSLSVGGTDTQYF.